This TCR beta chain was identified during a study of shared clonotypes between healthy human individuals. CDR3 size: 15 residues. Trimming removed 3 bases at V and 8 bases at J, with 16 bases between. CDR1 is MNHEY, CDR2 SVGAGI, per germline. Naive CD8 cells, CD45RO-negative and positively selected for CCR7, excluded terminally differentiated effector memory CD45RA+ cells. The repertoire was sequenced with immunoSEQ multiplex PCR; TCRdb's copy has only in-frame clones and lacks some. Of millions of clones in the sample, roughly 94% were seen once. The sequenced sample was naive CD8+ T cells sorted from blood. The chain joins TRBV6-5 to TRBJ2-2; D possibly matches TRBD1 or TRBD2 (6 bases each). The TCR sequence derives from a man between 18 and 29 years old in good health. The CDR3 sequence: CASSYTGGREGELFF. The CDR3 nucleotides are TGTGCCAGCAGTTATACTGGGGGGCGCGAAGGGGAGCTGTTTTTT.